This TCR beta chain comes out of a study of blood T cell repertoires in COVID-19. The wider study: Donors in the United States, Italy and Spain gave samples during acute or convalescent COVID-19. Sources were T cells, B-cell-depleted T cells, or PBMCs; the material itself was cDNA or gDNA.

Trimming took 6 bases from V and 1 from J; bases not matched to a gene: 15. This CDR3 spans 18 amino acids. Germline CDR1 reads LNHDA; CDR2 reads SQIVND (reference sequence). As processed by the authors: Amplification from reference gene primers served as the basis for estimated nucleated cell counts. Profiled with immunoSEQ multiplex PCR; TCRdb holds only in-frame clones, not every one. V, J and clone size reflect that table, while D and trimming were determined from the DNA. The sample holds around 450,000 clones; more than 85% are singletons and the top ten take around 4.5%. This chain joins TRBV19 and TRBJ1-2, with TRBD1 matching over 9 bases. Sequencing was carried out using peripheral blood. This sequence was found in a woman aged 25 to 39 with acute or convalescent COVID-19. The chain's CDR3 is CASSTKSGTGSHNYGYTF. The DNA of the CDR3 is TGTGCCAGTAGCACCAAATCCGGGACAGGGTCCCATAACTATGGCTACACCTTC.